This entry describes one T cell receptor (beta chain). The data were taken from a study of cytomegalovirus exposure and HLA in healthy donors. Clones were sequenced by immunoSEQ multiplex PCR, and TCRdb holds only the in-frame ones, with some missing. This sample yields about 130,000 clones, of which about 96% are seen a single time; 1.7% belongs to the top ten. This CDR3 has 13 amino acids. V was pared by 5 bases and J by 7 bases, with 7 bases of the junction left unmatched. Germline V gene sequence: CDR1 SGHVS, CDR2 FQNEAQ. This chain joins TRBV7-8 and TRBJ1-1; 7 bases align to TRBD1. The sequenced sample consisted of PBMCs. This clonotype was obtained from a man aged 18-30 years in good health and CMV-seronegative. The CDR3 is CASSLDRVGEAFF. The CDR3 DNA follows: TGTGCCAGCAGCCTCGACAGGGTCGGTGAAGCTTTCTTT. Full variable domain (rest looked up from reference TRBV7-8 and TRBJ1-1): GAGVSQSPRYKVAKRGQDVALRCDPISGHVSLFWYQQALGQGPEFLTYFQNEAQLDKSGLPSDRFFAERPEGSVSTLKIQRTQQEDSAVYLCASSLDRVGEAFFGQGTRLTVV.